This T cell receptor (beta chain) was found in a study of graft-versus-host responses after intestinal transplantation (dated by TCRdb to about 2021). Describing the broader study: Recipients received multivisceral, liver-intestinal, or isolated intestinal transplants. After intestinal transplantation, graft-versus-host and host-versus-graft alloreactive T cell clones in the graft, circulation and bone marrow were tracked using bulk TCR-beta CDR3 sequencing. Rather than going through the commercial service, samples from a few later patients were sequenced in-house on an Illumina MiSeq and processed with MiXCR. All recipients received anti-thymocyte globulin induction followed by maintenance tacrolimus and steroids for two to four years. To identify alloreactive clones, pre-transplant mixed lymphocyte reaction products were sequenced and then compared with unstimulated pre-transplant donor and recipient T cells. A cohort of 20 to 25 intestinal transplant recipients, including one retransplant, was enrolled, and a few patients lacking pretransplant specimens were excluded. A peak of at least 4% donor T cells among recipient peripheral blood mononuclear cells was the definition used for donor T cell macrochimerism. Paper-wide results and their limitations: Conclusions were limited by the relatively low number and heterogeneity of intestinal transplant patients. Early after transplant, peak levels of circulating GvH clones were associated with declines in HvG clones. In the allografts of patients with donor T cell macrochimerism, GvH to HvG T cell clonal ratios were high. GvH clones were found in recipient bone marrow, and some of the GvH clones appeared earlier in ileal mucosa or blood, which is consistent with an intestinal mucosal origin.

The time point label here, explained by the study, means: cells obtained before transplantation from donor or recipient. CD3+CD4+ and CD3+CD8+ populations were FACS-sorted from unstimulated pre-transplant donor and recipient cells taken from spleen or lymph nodes. This clone was seen a single time. It has no known antigen specificity. Base qualities are missing; no much larger clone stands one base away. The library was obtained by the immunoSEQ multiplex PCR assay. In most patients, genomic DNA was isolated using the Qiagen DNeasy Blood and Tissue Kit and sent frozen to Adaptive Biotechnologies for TCR sequencing. For most patients, high-throughput TCR-beta CDR3 sequencing of genomic DNA was performed by Adaptive Biotechnologies. The paper's processing steps were these. TCR sequencing data were retrieved from Adaptive's ImmunoSEQ software for 15 to 20 patients, whereas a few other patients were processed with MiXCR and VDJtools. To correct CD4 versus CD8 sorting errors, any sequence found in both subsets at a frequency ratio below 5:1 was removed. CDR3 nucleotide sequences shared between donor and recipient were removed because the origin of such sequences could not be assigned. To count as alloreactive, a clone needed at least 2-fold expansion over unstimulated cells and a minimum CFSE-low frequency of 0.002% (template counts) or 0.001% (read counts). Clones detected in sequenced pre-transplant spleen, lymph node, or MLR CFSE-low populations of the donor or recipient were defined as mappable. Cumulative frequency of alloreactive clones was calculated as a percentage of all sequences weighted by copy number. TCRdb retrieved this table from immuneACCESS and kept in-frame rearrangements only. Not all clones are present; in checked studies, unresolved V genes account for under half, and no reason is known for the remainder. From that table come the V and J calls and clone size; the DNA was used to work out D and trimming. This sample comprises 70,000 to 100,000 clones, less than 90% of them detected only once. The ten largest clones represent less than 0.4% of the sample.

Counted from cysteine to phenylalanine, this CDR3 has 11 amino acids. Only the CDR3 region is kept as DNA, spanning 33 bases read in frame from base 1. From a lookup of the germline V gene (reference sequence), CDR1 and CDR2 are SEHNR and FQNEAQ. V is cut by 8 bases and J by 4 bases, and the space between the germline ends is 7 bases. The specimen was unstimulated CD4+ T cells sorted from spleen or lymph node cells, collected before intestinal transplant. Recombination connected TRBV7-9 to TRBJ2-3; TRBD2 might be the D gene, on 6 matching bases. This TCR came from a human donor who received an intestinal transplant. CDR3 region: CASGGADTQYF. The nucleotide sequence is given as TGTGCCAGCGGAGGGGCAGATACGCAGTATTTT.